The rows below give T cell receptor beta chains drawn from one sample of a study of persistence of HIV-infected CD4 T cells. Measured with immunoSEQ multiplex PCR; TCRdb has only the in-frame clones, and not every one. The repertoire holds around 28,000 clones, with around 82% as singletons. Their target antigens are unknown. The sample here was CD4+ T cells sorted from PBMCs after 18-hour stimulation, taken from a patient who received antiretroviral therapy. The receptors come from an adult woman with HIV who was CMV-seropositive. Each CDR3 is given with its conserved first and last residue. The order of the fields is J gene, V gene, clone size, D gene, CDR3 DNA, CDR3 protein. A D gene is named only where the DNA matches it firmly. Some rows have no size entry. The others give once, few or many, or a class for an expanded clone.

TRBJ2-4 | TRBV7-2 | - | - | TGTGCCAGCCGATCAGGGCCCCTAGCCAAAAACATTCAGTACTTC | CASRSGPLAKNIQYF
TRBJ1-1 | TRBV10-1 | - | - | TGCGCCAGCAGTGAACGGGGGGCTGAAGCTTTCTTT | CASSERGAEAFF
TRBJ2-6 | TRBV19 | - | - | TGTGCCAGTACCAGGATGGCTGGGGCCAACGTCCTGACTTTC | CASTRMAGANVLTF
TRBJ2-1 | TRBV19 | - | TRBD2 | TGTGCCAGTAGTATTAGCGGGAACTACAATGAGCAGTTCTTC | CASSISGNYNEQFF
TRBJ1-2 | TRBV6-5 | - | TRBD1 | TGTGCCAGCAGTTACTCGCGGACAGGGGGCGGCTATGGCTACACCTTC | CASSYSRTGGGYGYTF
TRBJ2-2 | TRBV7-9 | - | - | TGTGCCAGCAGCTTAGGTTTGGCAGGGGACACCGGGGAGCTGTTTTTT | CASSLGLAGDTGELFF
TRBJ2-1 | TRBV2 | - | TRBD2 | TGTGCCACTCGGACTAGCGCTAACAATGAGCAGTTCTTC | CATRTSANNEQFF
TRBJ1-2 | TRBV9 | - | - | TGTGCCAGCAGCGTAGGGACAGCGGAATATGGCTACACCTTC | CASSVGTAEYGYTF
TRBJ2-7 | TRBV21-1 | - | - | TGTGCCAGCAGCTCCATCCTCCACGAGCAGTACTTC | CASSSILHEQYF
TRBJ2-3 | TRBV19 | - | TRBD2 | TGTGCCAGTAGTACAGTCGGGGGGGTCACAGATACGCAGTATTTT | CASSTVGGVTDTQYF
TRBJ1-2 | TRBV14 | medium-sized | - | TGTGCCAGCAGCCGGACCCGGGGCTATGGCTACACCTTC | CASSRTRGYGYTF
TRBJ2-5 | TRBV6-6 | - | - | TGTGCCAGCATCTCGGACAGTCAAGAGACCCAGTACTTC | CASISDSQETQYF